This entry is about one TCR beta chain. Sequencing used immunoSEQ multiplex PCR; TCRdb keeps in-frame clones, though not all of them. Of about 170,000 clones listed, around 88% are singletons. This record comes from a study of control samples from healthy donors and cancer patients. This TCR was sampled from a woman aged 25 to 39 in good health. The source material was blood.

The CDR3 DNA reads as TGTGCCAGCAGTTTATTGGAGAATCAGCCCCAGCATTTT. Translating it yields CASSLLENQPQHF. V is TRBV12-3 or TRBV12-4 and J is TRBJ1-5; D gene unclear. V lost 2 bases, J lost 4 bases, and 6 bases lay in between. The CDR3 consists of 13 residues.